One sample yielded the 9 T cell receptor beta chains listed below, sequenced in a study of blood T cell repertoires in COVID-19. Profiled with immunoSEQ multiplex PCR; TCRdb holds only in-frame clones, not every one. The data hold about 66,000 clones, with about four fifths observed a single time. Sequenced input: peripheral blood. Receptors originate from a human donor in a cohort sampled during active COVID-19.

This clone was found a few times. The V and J genes are TRBV5-1 and TRBJ2-5; 7 bases map to TRBD2. This CDR3 is built from 15 residues. The germline V gene has CDR1 SGHRS and CDR2 YFSETQ. The V and J ends lost 2 bases and 3 bases, in that order; junction bases with no gene match: 7. DNA of the CDR3: TGCGCCAGCAGCTTAGACGGGAGGCCCGAAGAGACCCAGTACTTC. It yields the protein CASSLDGRPEETQYF.

The chain carries TRBV19 and TRBJ2-2; a possible D gene is TRBD2 (5 bases). Trimming took off 5 bases at V and 7 bases at J, with 20 bases between the two ends. CDR3 length equals 16 residues. Germline values: CDR1 LNHDA, CDR2 SQIVND (reference sequence). The DNA of the CDR3 is TGTGCCAGTAGTGCTCTAGCCGGTACGGGCGGCGGGGAGCTGTTTTTT. This translates into CASSALAGTGGGELFF. Full variable domain (outside the CDR3, taken from reference TRBV19 and TRBJ2-2): DGGITQSPKYLFRKEGQNVTLSCEQNLNHDAMYWYRQDPGQGLRLIYYSQIVNDFQKGDIAEGYSVSREKKESFPLTVTSAQKNPTAFYLCASSALAGTGGGELFFGEGSRLTVL.

This clone was seen once. The chain recombines TRBV4-1 with TRBJ2-3, with a possible D match to TRBD1 (6 bases). The CDR3 is 17 amino acids. The V end was cut by 0 bases, the J end by 2 bases, with 15 bases between. Per the germline V gene, CDR1 is MGHRA and CDR2 is YSYEKL. As DNA, the CDR3 is TGCGCCAGCAGCCAAGATAGGGGGACATTCAACACAGATACGCAGTATTTT. Translating it yields CASSQDRGTFNTDTQYF.

This clone came up once. This chain connects TRBV24-1 to TRBJ2-7, with D tentatively TRBD2 (5 bases). Trimming stripped 0 bases from V and 5 bases from J, with 19 bases between. The length of the CDR3 is 17 residues. Germline V lookup: CDR1 KGHDR, CDR2 SFDVKD. CDR3 sequence (DNA): TGTGCCACCAGTGATTTGGGTCGTGTTTCGGGGTTCGACGAGCAGTACTTC. Translating it yields CATSDLGRVSGFDEQYF.

The chain has TRBV21-1 and TRBJ1-5; no check of the table's D call, TRBD1, against the DNA was made. TRBV21-1 is annotated as a pseudogene. The CDR3 totals 18 residues. The CDR3 here is CASSPYRQGTKGNQPQHF. The CDR3 bases are TGTGCCAGCAGCCCCTATCGACAGGGGACTAAGGGCAATCAGCCCCAGCATTTT.

J is TRBJ2-5 and V is TRBV6-5; D might be TRBD2 (5 bases). The germline gives CDR1 MNHEY, CDR2 SVGAGI. This CDR3 has 15 amino acids. The V and J ends lost 4 bases and 0 bases respectively, with 12 bases between them. CDR3 sequence (DNA): TGTGCCAGCAGTTTCGGAGGCACCAACCAAGAGACCCAGTACTTC. Its protein product is CASSFGGTNQETQYF.

This clone was counted a single time. The chain joins TRBV25-1 to TRBJ2-1, with 11 bases that match TRBD2. The CDR3 covers 16 residues. Germline CDR1 reads MGHDK; CDR2 reads SYGVNS. The V gene end was trimmed by 3 bases and the J gene end by 2 bases; junction bases not matched to a gene: 3. In DNA form, the CDR3 reads TGTGCCAGCAGTGACCGACTAGCGGGAACCTACAATGAGCAGTTCTTC. Amino acids: CASSDRLAGTYNEQFF.

The chain combines TRBV6-1 with TRBJ2-3, with TRBD1 as a possible D gene (6 bases). V lost 4 bases to trimming and J lost 3 bases, with 17 bases between them. CDR3 size: 16 residues. CDR1 and CDR2 from the germline V gene are MNHNS and SASEGT. The CDR3 bases are TGTGCCAGCAGTGGCTTAGACAGGCGAAGGACAGATACGCAGTATTTT. Its translation is CASSGLDRRRTDTQYF.

The chain combines TRBV5-1 with TRBJ2-7; tentatively, D is TRBD1 (5 bases). The CDR3 is 12 amino acids. Germline loops: CDR1 SGHRS, CDR2 YFSETQ. The germline V and J ends were trimmed by 5 bases and 7 bases, with 13 bases remaining between them. Written as DNA, the CDR3 is TGCGCCAGCAGGACAGTCGAAGGAGAGCAGTACTTC. The encoded protein is CASRTVEGEQYF.